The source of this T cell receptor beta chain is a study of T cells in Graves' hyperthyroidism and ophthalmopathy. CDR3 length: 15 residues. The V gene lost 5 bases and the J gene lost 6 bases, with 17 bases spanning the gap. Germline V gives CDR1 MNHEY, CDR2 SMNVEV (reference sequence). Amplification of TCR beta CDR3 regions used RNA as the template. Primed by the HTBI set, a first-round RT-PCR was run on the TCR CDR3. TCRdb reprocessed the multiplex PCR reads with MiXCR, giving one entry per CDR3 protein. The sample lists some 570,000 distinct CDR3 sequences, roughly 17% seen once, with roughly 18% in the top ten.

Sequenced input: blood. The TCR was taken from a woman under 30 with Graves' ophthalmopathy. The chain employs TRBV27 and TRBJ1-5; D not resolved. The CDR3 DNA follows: TGTGCCAGCAGTCCCGGACCCTTTACCGGTCAGCCCCAGCATTTT. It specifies CASSPGPFTGQPQHF.